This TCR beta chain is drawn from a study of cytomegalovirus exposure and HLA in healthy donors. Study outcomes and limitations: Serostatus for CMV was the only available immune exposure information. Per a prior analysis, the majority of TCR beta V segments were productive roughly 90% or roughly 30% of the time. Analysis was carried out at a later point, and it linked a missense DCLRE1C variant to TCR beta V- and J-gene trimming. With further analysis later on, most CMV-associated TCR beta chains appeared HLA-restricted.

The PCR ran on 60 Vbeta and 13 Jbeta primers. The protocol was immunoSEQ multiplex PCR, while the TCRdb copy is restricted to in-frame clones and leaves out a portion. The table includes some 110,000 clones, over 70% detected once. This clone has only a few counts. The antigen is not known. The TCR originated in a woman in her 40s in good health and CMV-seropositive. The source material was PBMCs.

The chain's CDR3 is CASSFSTSTDTQYF. In nucleotides, the CDR3 is TGTGCCAGCAGCTTCTCAACTAGTACAGATACGCAGTATTTT. The chain carries TRBV11-3 and TRBJ2-3; TRBD2 is a possible D gene (5 bases). CDR3 size: 14 residues. CDR1 is SGHNT and CDR2 is YENEEA in the germline V gene. V shed 3 bases and J shed 3 bases, with 10 bases lying between them.